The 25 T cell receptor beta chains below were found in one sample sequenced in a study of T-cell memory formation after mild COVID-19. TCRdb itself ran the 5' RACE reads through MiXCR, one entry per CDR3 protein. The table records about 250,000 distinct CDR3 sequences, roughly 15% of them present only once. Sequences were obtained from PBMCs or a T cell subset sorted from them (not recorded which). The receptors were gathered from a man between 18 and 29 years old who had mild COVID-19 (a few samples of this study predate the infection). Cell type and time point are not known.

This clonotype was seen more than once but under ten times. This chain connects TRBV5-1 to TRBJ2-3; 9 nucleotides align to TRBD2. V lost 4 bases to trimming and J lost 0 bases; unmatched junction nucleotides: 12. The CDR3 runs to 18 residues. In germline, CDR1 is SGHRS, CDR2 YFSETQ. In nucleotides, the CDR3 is TGCGCCAGCAGCCCGGGAGTAGCGGGGGCTTGGAGCACAGATACGCAGTATTTT. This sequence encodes CASSPGVAGAWSTDTQYF.

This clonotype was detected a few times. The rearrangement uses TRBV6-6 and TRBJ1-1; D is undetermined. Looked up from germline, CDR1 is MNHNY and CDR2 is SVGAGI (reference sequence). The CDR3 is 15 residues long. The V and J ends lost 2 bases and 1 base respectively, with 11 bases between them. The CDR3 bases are TGTGCCAGCAGTTACCCCCTAGGGCAGAACACTGAAGCTTTCTTT. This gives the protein CASSYPLGQNTEAFF.

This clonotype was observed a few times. The chain's CDR3 is CASSPRTGTLGEQFF. The CDR3 region has the DNA TGCGCCAGCAGCCCCCGGACAGGGACTTTGGGTGAGCAGTTCTTC. This chain uses TRBV5-1 with TRBJ2-1; TRBD1 agrees at 8 bases. The germline gives CDR1 SGHRS, CDR2 YFSETQ. The CDR3 is made up of 15 amino acids. Trimming at V came to 4 bases and at J to 9 bases, leaving 12 bases not matched to a gene. The variable domain in full, with the rest retrieved from reference TRBV5-1 and TRBJ2-1, is KAGVTQTPRYLIKTRGQQVTLSCSPISGHRSVSWYQQTPGQGLQFLFEYFSETQRNKGNFPGRFSGRQFSNSRSEMNVSTLELGDSALYLCASSPRTGTLGEQFFGPGTRLTVL.

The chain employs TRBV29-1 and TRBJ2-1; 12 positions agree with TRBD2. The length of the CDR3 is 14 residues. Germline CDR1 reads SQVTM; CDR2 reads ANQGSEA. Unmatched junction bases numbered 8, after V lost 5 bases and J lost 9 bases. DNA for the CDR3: TGCAGCGTTCGGGGACTAGCGGGCGGTAGTGAGCAGTTCTTC. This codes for CSVRGLAGGSEQFF.

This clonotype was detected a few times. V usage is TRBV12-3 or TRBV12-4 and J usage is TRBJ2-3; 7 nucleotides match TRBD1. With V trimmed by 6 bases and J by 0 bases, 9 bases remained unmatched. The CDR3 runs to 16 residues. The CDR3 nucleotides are TGTGCCAGCAGCCCAAACTCAGGGGGTAGCACAGATACGCAGTATTTT. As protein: CASSPNSGGSTDTQYF.

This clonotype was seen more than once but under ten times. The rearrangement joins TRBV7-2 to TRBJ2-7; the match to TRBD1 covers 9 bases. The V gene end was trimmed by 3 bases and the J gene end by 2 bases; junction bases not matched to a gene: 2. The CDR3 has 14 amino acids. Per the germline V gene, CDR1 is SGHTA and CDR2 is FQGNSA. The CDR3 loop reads CASSLGQGTYEQYV. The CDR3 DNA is TGTGCCAGCAGCTTGGGACAGGGTACCTACGAGCAGTACGTC.

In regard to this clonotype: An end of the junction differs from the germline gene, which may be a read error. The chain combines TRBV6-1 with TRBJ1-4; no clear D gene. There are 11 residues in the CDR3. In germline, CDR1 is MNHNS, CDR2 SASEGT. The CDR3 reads CASREGEKLFF. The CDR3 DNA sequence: TGTGCCAGCAGGGAAGGCGAAAAACTGTTTTTT.

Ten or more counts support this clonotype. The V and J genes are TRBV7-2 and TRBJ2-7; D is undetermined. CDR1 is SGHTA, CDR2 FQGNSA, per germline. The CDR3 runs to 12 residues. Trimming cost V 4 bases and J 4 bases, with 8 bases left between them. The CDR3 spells CASSSSNYEQYF. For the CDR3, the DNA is TGTGCCAGCAGCTCATCTAATTACGAGCAGTACTTC. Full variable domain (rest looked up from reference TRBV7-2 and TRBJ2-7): GAGVSQSPSNKVTEKGKDVELRCDPISGHTALYWYRQSLGQGLEFLIYFQGNSAPDKSGLPSDRFSAERTGGSVSTLTIQRTQQEDSAVYLCASSSSNYEQYFGPGTRLTVT.

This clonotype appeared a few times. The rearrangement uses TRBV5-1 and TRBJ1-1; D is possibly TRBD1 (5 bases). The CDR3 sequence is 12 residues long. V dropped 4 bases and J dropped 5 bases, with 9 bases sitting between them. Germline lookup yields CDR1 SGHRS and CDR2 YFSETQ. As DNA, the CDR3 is TGCGCCAGCAGCAATTCAGGGACTGAAGCTTTCTTT. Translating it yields CASSNSGTEAFF.

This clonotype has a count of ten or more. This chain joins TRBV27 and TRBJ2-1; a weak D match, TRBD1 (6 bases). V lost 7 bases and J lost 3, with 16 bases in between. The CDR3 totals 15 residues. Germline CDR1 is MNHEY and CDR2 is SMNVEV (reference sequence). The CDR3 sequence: CASKIKQGHYNEQFF. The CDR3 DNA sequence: TGTGCCAGCAAGATCAAACAGGGCCACTACAATGAGCAGTTCTTC.

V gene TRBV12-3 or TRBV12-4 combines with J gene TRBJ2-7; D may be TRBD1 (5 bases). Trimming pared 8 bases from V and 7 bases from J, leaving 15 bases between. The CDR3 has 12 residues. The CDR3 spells CASVLGTGEQYF. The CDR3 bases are TGTGCCAGCGTCCTCGGAACAGGAGAGCAGTACTTC.

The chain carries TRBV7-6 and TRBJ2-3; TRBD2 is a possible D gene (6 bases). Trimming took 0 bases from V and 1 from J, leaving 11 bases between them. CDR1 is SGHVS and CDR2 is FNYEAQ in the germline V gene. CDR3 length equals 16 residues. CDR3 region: CASSLAWASGTDTQYF. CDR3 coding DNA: TGTGCCAGCAGCTTAGCGTGGGCTAGCGGCACAGATACGCAGTATTTT.

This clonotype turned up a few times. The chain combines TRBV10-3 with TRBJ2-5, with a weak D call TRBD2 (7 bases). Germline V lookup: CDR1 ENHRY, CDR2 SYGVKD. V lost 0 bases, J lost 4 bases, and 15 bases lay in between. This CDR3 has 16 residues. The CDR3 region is CAISESVGGRRETQYF. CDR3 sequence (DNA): TGTGCCATCAGTGAGTCGGTCGGGGGGCGCAGAGAGACCCAGTACTTC.

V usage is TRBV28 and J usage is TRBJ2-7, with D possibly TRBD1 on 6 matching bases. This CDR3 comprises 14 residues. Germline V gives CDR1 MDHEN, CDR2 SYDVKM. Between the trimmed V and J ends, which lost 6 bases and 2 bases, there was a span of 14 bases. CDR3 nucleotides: TGTGCCAGCAGCCCCCAGGGGATCACCTACGAGCAGTACGTC. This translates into CASSPQGITYEQYV.

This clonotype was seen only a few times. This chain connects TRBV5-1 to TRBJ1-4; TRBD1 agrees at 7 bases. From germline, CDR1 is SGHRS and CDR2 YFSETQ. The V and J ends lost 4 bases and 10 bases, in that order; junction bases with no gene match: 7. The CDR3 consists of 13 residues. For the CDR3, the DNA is TGCGCCAGCAGCCCCGACAGGGAGGGAAAACTGTTTTTT. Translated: CASSPDREGKLFF.

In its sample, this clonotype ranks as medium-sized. The DNA for the CDR3 is TGCGCCAGCAGCTTGGGGCCAGGCAACTATGGCTACACCTTC. Translation: CASSLGPGNYGYTF. This chain uses TRBV5-1 with TRBJ1-2; D unresolved. This CDR3 spans 14 amino acids. Trimming removed 0 bases from V and 2 bases from J, with 8 bases in between. Germline assignment: CDR1 SGHRS and CDR2 YFSETQ.

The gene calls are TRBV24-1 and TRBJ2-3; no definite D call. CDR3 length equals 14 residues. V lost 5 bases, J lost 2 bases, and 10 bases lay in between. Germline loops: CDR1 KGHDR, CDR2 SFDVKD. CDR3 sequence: CATSAERYTDTQYF. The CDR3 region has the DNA TGTGCCACCAGTGCAGAACGGTACACAGATACGCAGTATTTT.

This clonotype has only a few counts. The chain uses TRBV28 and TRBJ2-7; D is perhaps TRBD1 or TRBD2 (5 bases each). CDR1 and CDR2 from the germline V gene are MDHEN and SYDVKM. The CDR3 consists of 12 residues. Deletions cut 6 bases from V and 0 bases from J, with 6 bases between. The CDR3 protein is CASRGDSYEQYV. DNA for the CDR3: TGTGCCAGCAGGGGGGACTCCTACGAGCAGTACGTC.

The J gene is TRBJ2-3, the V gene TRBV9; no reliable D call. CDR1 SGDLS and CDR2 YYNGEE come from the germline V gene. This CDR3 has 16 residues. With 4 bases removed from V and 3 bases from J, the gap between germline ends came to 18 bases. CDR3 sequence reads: CASSPDPGGGTDTQYF. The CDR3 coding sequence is TGTGCCAGCAGCCCGGATCCAGGCGGTGGTACAGATACGCAGTATTTT.

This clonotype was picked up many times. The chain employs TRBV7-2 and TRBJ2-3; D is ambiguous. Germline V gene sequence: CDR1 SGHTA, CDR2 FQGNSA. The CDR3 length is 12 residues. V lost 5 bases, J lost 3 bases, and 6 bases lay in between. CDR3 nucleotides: TGTGCCAGCAGCCCTCCGACAGATACGCAGTATTTT. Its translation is CASSPPTDTQYF.

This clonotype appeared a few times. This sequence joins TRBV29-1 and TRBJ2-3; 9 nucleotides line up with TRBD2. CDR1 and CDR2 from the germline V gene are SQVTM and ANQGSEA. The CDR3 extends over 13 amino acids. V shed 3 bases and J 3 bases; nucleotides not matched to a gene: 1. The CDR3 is CSVETSGTDTQYF. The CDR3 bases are TGCAGCGTTGAGACTAGCGGTACAGATACGCAGTATTTT.

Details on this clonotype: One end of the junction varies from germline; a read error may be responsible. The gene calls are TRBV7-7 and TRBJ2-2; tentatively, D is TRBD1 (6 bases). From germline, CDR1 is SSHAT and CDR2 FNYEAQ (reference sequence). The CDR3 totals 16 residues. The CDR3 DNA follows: TGTGCTAGCAGCCCGTTAGGACAGACAAACACCGGGGAGCTGTTTTTT. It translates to CASSPLGQTNTGELFF.

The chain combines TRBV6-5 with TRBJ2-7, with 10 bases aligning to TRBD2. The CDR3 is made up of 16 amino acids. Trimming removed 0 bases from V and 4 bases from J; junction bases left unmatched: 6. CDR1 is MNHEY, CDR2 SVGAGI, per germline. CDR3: CASSYSPSGGYYEQYF. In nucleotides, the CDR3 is TGTGCCAGCAGTTACTCTCCTAGCGGGGGATATTACGAGCAGTACTTC.

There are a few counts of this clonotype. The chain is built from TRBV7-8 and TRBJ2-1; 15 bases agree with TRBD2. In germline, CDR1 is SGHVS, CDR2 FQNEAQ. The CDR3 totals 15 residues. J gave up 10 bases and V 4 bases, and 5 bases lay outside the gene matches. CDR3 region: CASSSGLAGGREQFF. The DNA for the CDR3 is TGTGCCAGCAGCTCCGGACTAGCGGGGGGGCGGGAGCAGTTCTTC.

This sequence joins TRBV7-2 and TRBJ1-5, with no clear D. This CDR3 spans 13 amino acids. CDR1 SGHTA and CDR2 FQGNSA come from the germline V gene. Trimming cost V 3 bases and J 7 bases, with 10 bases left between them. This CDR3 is CASSFAGKQPQHF. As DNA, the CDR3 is TGTGCCAGCAGCTTTGCGGGGAAGCAGCCCCAGCATTTT.